These T cell receptor beta chains were read from a single sample in a study of CD8 T cells in ankylosing spondylitis. TCRdb recomputed calls from the 5' RACE reads with MiXCR, one row per CDR3 protein. The repertoire holds about 800,000 distinct CDR3 sequences, with 12% as singletons. Sequencing input: blood, either unsorted or a sorted T cell fraction (not recorded which). Source of these receptors: a male donor with ankylosing spondylitis. The CDR3 runs from the conserved cysteine through the conserved F or W. D genes are given only for firm matches. The size field is filled for only some rows; it gives once, few, many or a size class.

NA,TRBJ2-1,TRBD2,TRBV29-1,15,TGCAGCGTTGACAGCGGGACTAGCGGGTACAATGAGCAGTTCTTC,CSVDSGTSGYNEQFF
NA,TRBJ2-7,TRBD2,TRBV7-2,15,TGTGCCAGCAGCTCAACTAGCGGGAGGGCCTACGAGCAGTACTTC,CASSSTSGRAYEQYF
many,TRBJ2-7,NA,TRBV29-1,14,TGCAGCGTTGTTGAGACTAACCTCCTGTCCGGGCAGTACTTC,CSVVETNLLSGQYF
many,TRBJ2-7,NA,TRBV10-3,14,TGTGCCATCAGTAAAATGGCCGGAGACAACGAGCAGTACTTC,CAISKMAGDNEQYF
few,TRBJ2-1,TRBD2,TRBV20-1,16,TGCAGTGCTAGAATCCGACTAGCGGGGCAATACAATGAGCAGTTCTTC,CSARIRLAGQYNEQFF
NA,TRBJ2-2,NA,TRBV5-1,13,TGCGCCAGCAGAAAAGGAAACACCGGGGAGCTGTTTTTT,CASRKGNTGELFF
many,TRBJ2-3,NA,TRBV14,17,TGTGCCAGCAGCGAACCAACAGGGATATCTAGCACAGATACGCAGTATTTT,CASSEPTGISSTDTQYF
few,TRBJ2-5,NA,TRBV6-2/TRBV6-3,12,TGTGCCAGCAGCAACGTCCCAGAGACCCAGTACTTC,CASSNVPETQYF
few,TRBJ2-3,TRBD1,TRBV24-1,16,TGTGCCACCAGTGATCCCGGGACAGAGGCAACGGATACGCAGTATTTT,CATSDPGTEATDTQYF
NA,TRBJ2-7,TRBD1,TRBV30,13,TGTGCCCAATTGGGACAGGGTTCCTACGAGCAGTACTTC,CAQLGQGSYEQYF
few,TRBJ2-2,TRBD1,TRBV5-1,17,TGCGCCAGCAGCTTGGGTATCCCGGGACAGGGCTCCGGGGAGCTGTTTTTT,CASSLGIPGQGSGELFF
many,TRBJ2-3,NA,TRBV7-9,12,TGTGCCAGCAGCCTCCAGACAGATACGCAGTATTTT,CASSLQTDTQYF
NA,TRBJ2-5,NA,TRBV20-1,14,TGCAGTGCTAGCGGGGGGCTACCCCAAGAGACCCAGTACTTC,CSASGGLPQETQYF
NA,TRBJ1-5,NA,TRBV5-5,13,TGTGCCAGCAGCTCGGGGGCTCGGCAGCCCCAGCATTTT,CASSSGARQPQHF
NA,TRBJ2-7,NA,TRBV9,14,TGTGCCAGCAGCGATAGGTTGCGTCCCTACGAGCAGTACTTC,CASSDRLRPYEQYF
NA,TRBJ2-3,TRBD2,TRBV19,17,TGTGCCAGTAGTATTCCTCCCGGGACTAGCTACACAGATACGCAGTATTTT,CASSIPPGTSYTDTQYF
few,TRBJ2-3,NA,TRBV20-1,16,TGCAGTGCCAGGGCCTGGGCGGGTTTGAGCACAGATACGCAGTATTTT,CSARAWAGLSTDTQYF
NA,TRBJ2-1,NA,TRBV15,15,TGTGCCACCAGCAGAGTTGGTCAGGTATTGTATGAGCAGTTCTTC,CATSRVGQVLYEQFF
NA,TRBJ1-2,NA,TRBV19,14,TGTGCCAGTAGCGGACAGCAAAGGAACTATGGCTACACCTTC,CASSGQQRNYGYTF
many,TRBJ1-2,TRBD1,TRBV5-1,13,TGCGCCAGCAGCCCCGGACAGGGTAAAGGCTACACCTTC,CASSPGQGKGYTF
many,TRBJ2-7,TRBD1,TRBV6-2/TRBV6-3,15,TGTGCCAGCAGTGATCGTTCGACAGGGCGCTACGAGCAGTACTTC,CASSDRSTGRYEQYF
many,TRBJ2-1,NA,TRBV7-2,15,TGTGCCAGCAGCCAGACCTACAGCTCCTACAATGAGCAGTTCTTC,CASSQTYSSYNEQFF
few,TRBJ2-1,NA,TRBV18,16,TGTGCCAGCTCACCACCTGGGAAGGGCTCCTACAATGAGCAGTTCTTC,CASSPPGKGSYNEQFF
few,TRBJ1-2,NA,TRBV5-5,12,TGTGCCAGCAGCTTTTCTATAGGTGGCTACACCTTC,CASSFSIGGYTF
NA,TRBJ2-3,NA,TRBV27,13,TGTGCCAGCAGTTTAGATGGCTTCGGCACGCAGTATTTT,CASSLDGFGTQYF
many,TRBJ1-2,TRBD1,TRBV7-2,14,TGCGCCAGCAGCTTGCAGGGGGTAGGCTATGGCTACACCTTC,CASSLQGVGYGYTF
few,TRBJ1-2,NA,TRBV7-8,17,TGTGCCAGCAGCTTAGGGACCGTCGAGGGCTCATACTATGGCTACACCTTC,CASSLGTVEGSYYGYTF
few,TRBJ1-1,NA,TRBV15,13,TGTGCCACCAGCAGAGATAAGGACACTGAAGCTTTCTTT,CATSRDKDTEAFF
NA,TRBJ2-1,NA,TRBV7-2,17,TGTGCCAGCAGCTTAAGGTGGGCGCCTGTAAACTACAATGAGCAGTTCTTC,CASSLRWAPVNYNEQFF
few,TRBJ1-3,NA,TRBV7-2,14,TGTGCCAGCAGCCCCCCGGCACAGAGAAACACCATATATTTT,CASSPPAQRNTIYF
NA,TRBJ2-1,TRBD1,TRBV20-1,16,TGCAGTGCTAGGGATTTCCGGGACAGGGGCAGCAATGAGCAGTTCTTC,CSARDFRDRGSNEQFF
few,TRBJ1-1,NA,TRBV7-3,15,TGTGCCAGCAGCTTAATGGGGGGGGTGAACACTGAAGCTTTCTTT,CASSLMGGVNTEAFF
few,TRBJ1-2,TRBD1,TRBV5-6,16,TGTGCCAGCAGCTTATTCCGGGACAGCCCACTCTATGGCTACACCTTC,CASSLFRDSPLYGYTF
few,TRBJ2-5,NA,TRBV12-3/TRBV12-4,16,TGTGCCAGCAGTTTAGCGGGGGCGGGGGTCCAAGAGACCCAGTACTTC,CASSLAGAGVQETQYF
NA,TRBJ2-1,NA,TRBV2,13,TGTGCCAGCAGTACCTATCCGGGGAATGAGCAGTTCTTC,CASSTYPGNEQFF
NA,TRBJ2-7,NA,TRBV7-6,14,TGTGCCAGCAGCTTAGATAGTGGGACCTACGAGCAGTACTTC,CASSLDSGTYEQYF
NA,TRBJ2-1,TRBD2,TRBV20-1,15,TGCAGTGCTAGGTCGGGGGGGGGATCATACAATGAGCAGTTCTTC,CSARSGGGSYNEQFF
NA,TRBJ2-3,TRBD2,TRBV28,15,TGTGCCAGCAGTGACCAGGGACTACTCACAGATACGCAGTATTTT,CASSDQGLLTDTQYF
NA,TRBJ2-2,TRBD2,TRBV20-1,15,TGCAGTGCTAGACTAGCGGGAGTTCGCACCGGGGAGCTGTTTTTT,CSARLAGVRTGELFF
few,TRBJ2-2,TRBD1,TRBV20-1,18,TGCAGTGCCCCCGACCTGGGGACAGGGCTTTTGAACACCGGGGAGCTGTTTTTT,CSAPDLGTGLLNTGELFF
few,TRBJ2-5,NA,TRBV7-9,14,TGTGCCAGCAGCTTAACTTGGTCACAAGAGACCCAGTACTTC,CASSLTWSQETQYF
NA,TRBJ2-1,TRBD2,TRBV11-3,15,TGTGCCAGCAGCCCCCAAAGCGGGAGTTACAATGAGCAGTTCTTC,CASSPQSGSYNEQFF
NA,TRBJ2-1,NA,TRBV20-1,17,TGCAGTGCTCGGTCAAATCGGGACTCCGGGGTCTACAATGAGCAGTTCTTC,CSARSNRDSGVYNEQFF
few,TRBJ2-1,NA,TRBV7-9,13,TGTGCCAGCAGCTCCCGGAGCGGAGATGAGCAGTTCTTC,CASSSRSGDEQFF
NA,TRBJ2-3,TRBD2,TRBV20-1,17,TGCAGTGCCGGCCGGACTAGCGGGGGGTGGCGCGCAGATACGCAGTATTTT,CSAGRTSGGWRADTQYF
few,TRBJ2-1,NA,TRBV10-1,12,TGCGCCAGCAGTGAGCCAGGGGATGAGCAGTTCTTC,CASSEPGDEQFF
few,TRBJ2-1,NA,TRBV6-2/TRBV6-3,12,TGTGCCAGCAGTACCGAGTGGGGTCCTACGTTCTTC,CASSTEWGPTFF
many,TRBJ2-5,NA,TRBV29-1,13,TGCAGCCTCACCGGGGCAGGCCAAGAGACCCAGTACTTC,CSLTGAGQETQYF
NA,TRBJ2-1,TRBD2,TRBV10-3,13,TGTGCCTCATGTAGCGGGAGAGTCGATGAGCAGTTCTTC,CASCSGRVDEQFF
few,TRBJ2-3,NA,TRBV11-1,15,TGTGCCAGCAGCTTAGCGGTTCTCGAGGTCAATACGCAGTATTTT,CASSLAVLEVNTQYF
NA,TRBJ2-2,NA,TRBV27,13,TGTGCCAGCGCATCGGGGCCGACCGGGGAGCTGTTTTTT,CASASGPTGELFF
few,TRBJ2-3,TRBD2,TRBV5-1,19,TGCGCCAGCAGCGAAGTGGGACCGGGACTAGCGGGACGGACAGATACGCAGTATTTT,CASSEVGPGLAGRTDTQYF
many,TRBJ1-2,TRBD1,TRBV7-2,15,TGTGCCAGCAGCACAAACAGGGGCGCTAACTATGGCTACACCTTC,CASSTNRGANYGYTF